This T cell receptor (beta chain) stems from a study of PD-1 blockade in classical Hodgkin lymphoma. General study results and limits: The diversity seen at baseline in complete responders resembled that of newly diagnosed patients. Undefined causes, possibly disease activity or prior therapy, underlie the repertoire differences.

TCRdb's copy holds only in-frame clones and misses some; the assay was immunoSEQ multiplex PCR. The sample lists under 110,000 clones; 80% to 90% were seen once. In every patient, relapse followed autologous stem cell transplantation, while exposure to brentuximab vedotin differed. Best responses included complete response and partial response; otherwise, the best response was progressive disease. There are 13 residues in the CDR3. The germline V gene has CDR1 SGHTA and CDR2 FQGTGA. V shed 3 bases and J shed 3 bases, with 8 bases lying between them. Concerning this clone itself: As yet, its antigen is unknown.

Sequences were derived from peripheral blood mononuclear cells (PBMCs), sampled before the second cycle of nivolumab. The gene calls are TRBV7-3 and TRBJ1-1; no clear D. The sequence derives from a human donor with classical Hodgkin lymphoma. CDR3 in amino acids: CASSFGKDTEAFF. DNA for the CDR3: TGTGCCAGCAGCTTCGGCAAAGACACTGAAGCTTTCTTT.